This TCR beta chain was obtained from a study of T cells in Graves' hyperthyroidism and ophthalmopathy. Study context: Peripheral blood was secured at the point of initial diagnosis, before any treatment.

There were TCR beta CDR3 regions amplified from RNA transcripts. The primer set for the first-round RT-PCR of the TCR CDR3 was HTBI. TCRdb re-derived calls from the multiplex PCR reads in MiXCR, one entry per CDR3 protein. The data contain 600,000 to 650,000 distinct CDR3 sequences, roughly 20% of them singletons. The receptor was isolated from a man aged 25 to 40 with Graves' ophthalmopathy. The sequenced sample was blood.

CDR3 residues: CASSIQGVRNEQYF. The CDR3 DNA is TGTGCCAGTAGCATACAGGGGGTTCGGAACGAGCAGTACTTC. The chain joins TRBV19 to TRBJ2-7; 8 nucleotides line up with TRBD1. This CDR3 has 14 residues. Per germline, CDR1 LNHDA and CDR2 SQIVND (reference sequence). J gave up 5 bases and V 6 bases, and 9 bases lay outside the gene matches.